Following are 8 T cell receptor beta chains from one sample sequenced in a study of human T cells and chemical hapten exposure. Time point of the sample: patch test 1, 2 weeks after DPC sensitization. Described treatment: therapeutic diphenylcyclopropenone sensitization with weekly scalp DPC. A single record per CDR3 protein comes from TCRdb applying MiXCR to the RACE reads. This sample has roughly 120,000 distinct CDR3 sequences, with 9.5% to 13% found just once. The material was whole blood, obtained in connection with sensitization to the hapten diphenylcyclopropenone (DPC). These receptors were collected from a woman aged 45-59 years with alopecia areata. Some clones in this sample may be carry-over from other donors' samples.

This clonotype was counted a few times. The chain combines TRBV29-1 with TRBJ2-1; the D is unclear. V was shortened by 7 bases and J by 0 bases, with 7 bases between the two germline ends. The CDR3 spans 12 residues. Germline CDR1 is SQVTM and CDR2 is ANQGSEA. The CDR3, as DNA: TGCAGCGCCGAGTCCTCCTACAATGAGCAGTTCTTC. It specifies CSAESSYNEQFF.

The rearrangement links TRBV28 to TRBJ2-5, with unresolved D. Trimming removed 10 bases at V and 7 bases at J, with 10 bases between. In germline, CDR1 is MDHEN, CDR2 SYDVKM. The CDR3 runs 10 residues. The CDR3 DNA reads TGTGCCACCGGCCTTTGGACCCAGTACTTC. This gives the protein CATGLWTQYF.

The chain recombines TRBV4-1 with TRBJ1-1; no firm D call. V lost 0 bases and J lost 7, with 12 bases in between. CDR1 MGHRA and CDR2 YSYEKL come from the germline V gene. The CDR3 is 14 amino acids. The CDR3 region has the DNA TGCGCCAGCAGCCAAGATAGTAATTGGAGTGAAGCTTTCTTT. Its translation: CASSQDSNWSEAFF.

This chain joins TRBV12-3 or TRBV12-4 and TRBJ2-5, with D hard to call. Trimming removed 6 bases at V and 4 bases at J, with 15 bases between. CDR3 length: 14 amino acids. Here the CDR3 reads CASRGTGSGETQYF. CDR3 nucleotides: TGTGCCAGCAGGGGTACTGGATCGGGAGAGACCCAGTACTTC.

In this sample, this clonotype turned up a few times. V is TRBV29-1 and J is TRBJ2-3; TRBD2 aligns across 7 bases. The junction had 10 bases not matched to a gene; V was cut back by 8 bases and J by 2 bases. CDR1 is SQVTM and CDR2 is ANQGSEA in the germline V gene. This CDR3 is 14 amino acids long. CDR3 sequence reads: CSFGGGSHTDTQYF. CDR3 in DNA: TGCAGCTTTGGTGGCGGGAGCCACACAGATACGCAGTATTTT.

This sequence joins TRBV5-6 and TRBJ2-7; 9 bases map to TRBD1. From germline, CDR1 is SGHDT and CDR2 YYEEEE. Germline trimming cut 4 bases from V and 5 bases from J; bases unmatched to any gene: 7. The CDR3 covers 14 residues. The CDR3 region has the DNA TGTGCCAGCAGCCCGGGGACAGGGCGCGACGAGCAGTACTTC. Translated: CASSPGTGRDEQYF. The entire variable domain, with the rest obtained from reference TRBV5-6 and TRBJ2-7, is as follows: DAGVTQSPTHLIKTRGQQVTLRCSPKSGHDTVSWYQQALGQGPQFIFQYYEEEERQRGNFPDRFSGHQFPNYSSELNVNALLLGDSALYLCASSPGTGRDEQYFGPGTRLTVT.

This clonotype has a handful of counts. This rearrangement joins TRBV12-3 or TRBV12-4 to TRBJ2-5, with D unclear. The CDR3 sequence is 12 residues long. Trimming removed 6 bases at V and 4 bases at J, with 9 bases between. The CDR3 sequence is CASRGTGETQYF. Here the CDR3 DNA reads TGTGCCAGCAGGGGTACCGGAGAGACCCAGTACTTC.

The CDR3 protein is CASSQGVGETQYF. The CDR3, as DNA: TGTGCCAGCAGTCAAGGCGTAGGAGAGACCCAGTACTTC. The V call is TRBV7-2, the J call TRBJ2-5; D ambiguous. This CDR3 is 13 amino acids long. Deletions cut 6 bases from V and 4 bases from J, with 12 bases between. Germline lookup yields CDR1 SGHTA and CDR2 FQGNSA.